This TCR beta chain emerged from a study of OX40 agonist ivuxolimab in advanced cancers. As for the study more broadly: The costimulatory receptor OX40 (CD134) was targeted by ivuxolimab, a fully human IgG2 agonistic monoclonal antibody. Partial responses were achieved by three dose-escalation patients, of whom one had hepatocellular carcinoma and two had cutaneous melanoma. The paper covers the monotherapy dose-escalation part of the phase I ivuxolimab trial, which included N of about 51 patients. Prior anti-PD-1, anti-PD-L1 or anti-CTLA-4 therapy was permitted, and checkpoint inhibitors had been received by under 50% of dose-escalation patients. Intravenous ivuxolimab was administered to patients every 2 weeks at six dose levels: 0.01, 0.1, 0.3, 1.5, 3 and 10 mg/kg. A male proportion of roughly 80% and a mean age of around 60 years, ranging from about 23 to 90, were recorded for the dose-escalation cohort. The purpose of peripheral TCRbeta sequencing was to test whether ivuxolimab changed TCR sequence diversity and led to clonal T-cell expansion. Of the roughly 52 patients in dose escalation, 19 had hepatocellular carcinoma, about 15 had melanoma, 9 had renal cell carcinoma and 9 had head and neck cancer.

Patients with autoimmune disease history or receiving systemic immunosuppression were excluded from the trial. In every dose cohort, peripheral blood was drawn for TCR sequencing at baseline, cycle 4 day 1, and cycle 7 day 1. Samples were obtained from an open-label, multicenter, first-in-human phase I dose-escalation trial of ivuxolimab. The trial enrolled adults with locally advanced or metastatic head and neck squamous cell, hepatocellular, melanoma or renal cell carcinoma. Before TCR sequencing, CD4+ T cells and CD8+ T cells were sorted from peripheral blood as separate populations. As to this clone: Its antigen has not been determined. The sample holds no much larger clone one base away, and base qualities are not on file.

The trim is 1 base for V and 4 bases for J, with a gap of 14 bases between the germline ends. The germline V gene (reference sequence) sets CDR1 to LNHDA and CDR2 to SQIVND. The CDR3 contains 15 residues, cysteine and phenylalanine counted. Only the CDR3 region is kept as DNA, spanning 45 bases read in frame from base 1. What the authors observed across the whole study: The antigen specificity of the clonally expanded peripheral T cells was not determined. Clonal expansion of both CD4+ and CD8+ blood T cells was observed from baseline to week 6 at doses 0.1 to 3.0 mg/kg. In partial responders in the 0.1-3.0 mg/kg groups, normalized peripheral clonal expansion was found to be among the lowest, especially among CD8+ T cells. After ivuxolimab, expanded clones were on average more numerous among CD8+ T cells than among CD4+ T cells. Low levels of normalized T-cell clonal expansion were also seen in some patients who did not respond.

To sequence the TCRbeta CDR3 region, genomic DNA was isolated from the sorted cells. The immunoSEQ Assay was used for sequencing of TCRbeta CDR3 regions. Drawn from immuneACCESS, this table holds only the in-frame rearrangements with V and J called that TCRdb kept. Clones are partly lost; checked studies trace under half to an unresolved V gene and leave the rest unexplained. Across this sample there are roughly 17,000 clones, with roughly 85% seen only once. The top ten hold roughly 13% of the sample. The sequence joins TRBV19 to TRBJ2-7, and perhaps TRBD1 as D gene, on 5 matching bases. The TCR sequence derives from an adult with an advanced solid tumor such as melanoma, head and neck, liver or kidney cancer. Sequenced material: CD4+ or CD8+ T cells sorted from blood, taken in a trial of the OX40 agonist ivuxolimab. The CDR3 loop reads CASSIARVGDYEQYF. The nucleotides read TGTGCCAGTAGTATAGCCAGGGTTGGGGATTACGAGCAGTACTTC.